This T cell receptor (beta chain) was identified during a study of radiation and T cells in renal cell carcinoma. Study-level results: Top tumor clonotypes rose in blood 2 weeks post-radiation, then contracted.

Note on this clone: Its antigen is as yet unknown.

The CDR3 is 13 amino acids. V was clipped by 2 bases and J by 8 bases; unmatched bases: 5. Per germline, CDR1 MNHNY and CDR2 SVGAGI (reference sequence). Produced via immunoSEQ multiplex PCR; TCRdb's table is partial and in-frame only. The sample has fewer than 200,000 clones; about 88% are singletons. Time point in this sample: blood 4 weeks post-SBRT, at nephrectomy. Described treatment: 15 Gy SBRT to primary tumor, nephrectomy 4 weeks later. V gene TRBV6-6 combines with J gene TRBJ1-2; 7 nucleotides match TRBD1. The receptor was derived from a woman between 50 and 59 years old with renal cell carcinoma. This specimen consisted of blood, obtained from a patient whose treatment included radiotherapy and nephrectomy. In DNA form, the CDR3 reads TGTGCCAGCAGTTACGACAGGGATGGCGGCTACACCTTC. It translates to CASSYDRDGGYTF.